This TCR beta chain was retrieved from a study of blood T cell repertoires in COVID-19. The CDR3 loop spans 15 amino acids. CDR1 is KGHDR, CDR2 SFDVKD, per germline. The V and J ends lost 3 bases and 5 bases, in that order; junction bases with no gene match: 8. Repertoires were generated with immunoSEQ multiplex PCR, while TCRdb's copy carries only in-frame clones and drops some. The sample yields hundreds of thousands of clones, around 87% seen once. The sequencing input was peripheral blood. The source of this sequence is a woman aged 45-59 years with COVID-19, enrolled during active disease. The rearrangement joins TRBV24-1 to TRBJ2-5; 7 bases fit TRBD2. CDR3 residues: CATSDPRRGVETQYF. CDR3 nucleotides: TGTGCCACCAGTGATCCTCGTCGGGGGGTCGAGACCCAGTACTTC.